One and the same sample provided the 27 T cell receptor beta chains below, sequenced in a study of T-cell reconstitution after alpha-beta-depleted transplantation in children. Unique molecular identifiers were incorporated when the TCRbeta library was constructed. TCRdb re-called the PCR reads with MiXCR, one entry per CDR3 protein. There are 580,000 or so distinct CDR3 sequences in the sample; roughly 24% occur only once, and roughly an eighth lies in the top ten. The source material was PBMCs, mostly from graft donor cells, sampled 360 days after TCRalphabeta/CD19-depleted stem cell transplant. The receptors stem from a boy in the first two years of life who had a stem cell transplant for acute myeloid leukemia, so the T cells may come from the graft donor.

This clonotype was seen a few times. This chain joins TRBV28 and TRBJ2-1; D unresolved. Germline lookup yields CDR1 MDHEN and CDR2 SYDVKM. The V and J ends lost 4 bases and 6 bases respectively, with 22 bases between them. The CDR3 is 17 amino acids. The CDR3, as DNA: TGTGCCAGCAGTTATTCATGGACCTCCTTACCCCGCAATGAGCAGTTCTTC. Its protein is CASSYSWTSLPRNEQFF.

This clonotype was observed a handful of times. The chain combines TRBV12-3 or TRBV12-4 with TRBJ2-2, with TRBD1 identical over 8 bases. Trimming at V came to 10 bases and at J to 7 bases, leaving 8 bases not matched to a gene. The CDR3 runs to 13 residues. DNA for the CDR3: TGTGCCATCGACAGGGGACTTCTCGGGGAGCTGTTTTTT. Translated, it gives CAIDRGLLGELFF.

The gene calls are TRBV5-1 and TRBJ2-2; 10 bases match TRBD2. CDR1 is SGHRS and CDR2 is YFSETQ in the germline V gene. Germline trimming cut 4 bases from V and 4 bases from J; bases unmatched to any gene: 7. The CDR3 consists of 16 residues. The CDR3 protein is CASSRVASGGTGELFF. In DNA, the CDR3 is TGCGCCAGCAGCCGGGTTGCTAGCGGGGGCACCGGGGAGCTGTTTTTT.

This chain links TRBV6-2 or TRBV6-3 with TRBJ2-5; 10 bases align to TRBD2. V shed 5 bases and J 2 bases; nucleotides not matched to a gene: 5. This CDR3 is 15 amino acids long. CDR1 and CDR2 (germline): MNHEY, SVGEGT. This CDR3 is CASSPQGLAQETQYF. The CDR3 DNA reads TGTGCCAGCAGTCCGCAGGGACTAGCGCAAGAGACCCAGTACTTC.

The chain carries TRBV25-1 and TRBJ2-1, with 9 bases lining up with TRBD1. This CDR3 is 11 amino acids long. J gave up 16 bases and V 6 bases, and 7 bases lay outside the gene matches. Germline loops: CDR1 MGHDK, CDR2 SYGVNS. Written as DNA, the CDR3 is TGTGCCAGCAGGCGACAGGGGGATCGCTTCTTC. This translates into CASRRQGDRFF.

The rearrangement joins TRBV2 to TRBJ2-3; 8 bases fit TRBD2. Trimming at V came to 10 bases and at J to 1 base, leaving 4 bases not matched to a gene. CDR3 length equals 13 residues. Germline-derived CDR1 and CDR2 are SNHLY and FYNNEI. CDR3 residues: CAISGGRTDTQYF. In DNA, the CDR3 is TGTGCCATCAGCGGGGGCCGCACAGATACGCAGTATTTT. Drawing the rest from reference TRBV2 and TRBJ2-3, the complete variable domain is EPEVTQTPSHQVTQMGQEVILRCVPISNHLYFYWYRQILGQKVEFLVSFYNNEISEKSEIFDDQFSVERPDGSNFTLKIRSTKLEDSAMYFCAISGGRTDTQYFGPGTRLTVL.

CDR3 region: CASSLRVGTGEGNEQFF. Here the CDR3 DNA reads TGTGCCAGCAGCTTAAGAGTAGGGACAGGGGAGGGAAATGAGCAGTTCTTC. This chain joins TRBV11-2 and TRBJ2-1; 10 bases are shared with TRBD1. Germline loops: CDR1 SGHAT, CDR2 FQNNGV. The CDR3 length is 17 residues. Losses at the gene ends were 2 bases for V and 7 bases for J; bases not matched to a gene: 11.

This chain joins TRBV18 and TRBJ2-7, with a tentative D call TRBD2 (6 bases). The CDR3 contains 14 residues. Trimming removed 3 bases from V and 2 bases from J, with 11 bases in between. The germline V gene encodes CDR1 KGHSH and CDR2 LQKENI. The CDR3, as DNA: TGTGCCAGCTCACCGGGACGGGAGCCCTACGAGCAGTACTTC. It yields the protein CASSPGREPYEQYF.

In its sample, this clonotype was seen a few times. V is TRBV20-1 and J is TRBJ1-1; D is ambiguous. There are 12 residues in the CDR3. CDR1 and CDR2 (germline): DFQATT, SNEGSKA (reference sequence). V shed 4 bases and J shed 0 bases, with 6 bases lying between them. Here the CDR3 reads CSAMGLNTEAFF. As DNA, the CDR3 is TGCAGTGCTATGGGTCTGAACACTGAAGCTTTCTTT.

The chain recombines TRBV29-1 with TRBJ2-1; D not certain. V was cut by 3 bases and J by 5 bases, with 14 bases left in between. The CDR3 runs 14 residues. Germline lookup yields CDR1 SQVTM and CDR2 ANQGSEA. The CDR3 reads CSVEVAPLNNEQFF. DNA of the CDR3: TGCAGCGTTGAGGTGGCACCTCTAAACAATGAGCAGTTCTTC.

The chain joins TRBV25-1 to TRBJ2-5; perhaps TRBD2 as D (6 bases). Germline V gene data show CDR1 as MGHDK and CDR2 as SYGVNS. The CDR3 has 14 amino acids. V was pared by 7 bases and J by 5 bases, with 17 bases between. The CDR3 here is CASTWEEGEETQYF. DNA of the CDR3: TGTGCCAGCACATGGGAGGAGGGCGAGGAGACCCAGTACTTC.

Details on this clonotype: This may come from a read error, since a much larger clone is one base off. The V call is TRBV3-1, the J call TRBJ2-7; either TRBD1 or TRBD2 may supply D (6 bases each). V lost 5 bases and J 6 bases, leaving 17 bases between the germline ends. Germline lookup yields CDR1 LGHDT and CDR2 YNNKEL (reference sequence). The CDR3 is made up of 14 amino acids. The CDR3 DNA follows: TGTGCCAGCAGCTACAACAGGGACTGGCGCGAGCAGTACTTC. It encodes CASSYNRDWREQYF.

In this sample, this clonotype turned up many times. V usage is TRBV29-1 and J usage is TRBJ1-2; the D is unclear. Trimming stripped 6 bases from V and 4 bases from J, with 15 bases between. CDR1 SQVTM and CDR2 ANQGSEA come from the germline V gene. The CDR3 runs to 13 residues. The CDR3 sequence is CSVEAAQGYGYTF. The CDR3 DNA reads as TGCAGCGTGGAGGCAGCCCAAGGCTATGGCTACACCTTC.

Here the CDR3 reads CASSVDPGRETQYF. DNA of the CDR3: TGTGCCAGCAGCGTGGACCCTGGGAGGGAGACCCAGTACTTC. V and J are TRBV9 and TRBJ2-5; TRBD2 might be the D (6 bases). The germline V gene encodes CDR1 SGDLS and CDR2 YYNGEE. V was cut by 2 bases and J by 5 bases, with 13 bases left in between. The CDR3 is 14 amino acids.

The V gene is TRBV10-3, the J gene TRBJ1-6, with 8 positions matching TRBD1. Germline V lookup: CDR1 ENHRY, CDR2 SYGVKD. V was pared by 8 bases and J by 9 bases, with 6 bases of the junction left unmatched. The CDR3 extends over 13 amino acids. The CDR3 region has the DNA TGTGCCATCGGCGGACAGGGAAGTTCACCCCTCCACTTT. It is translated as CAIGGQGSSPLHF.

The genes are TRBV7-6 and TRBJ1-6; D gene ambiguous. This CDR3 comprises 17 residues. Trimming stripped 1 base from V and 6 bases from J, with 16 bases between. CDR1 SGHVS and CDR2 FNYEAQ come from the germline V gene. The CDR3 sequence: CASSLVTNPWANSPLHF. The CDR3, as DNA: TGTGCCAGCAGCTTAGTGACAAATCCTTGGGCTAATTCACCCCTCCACTTT.

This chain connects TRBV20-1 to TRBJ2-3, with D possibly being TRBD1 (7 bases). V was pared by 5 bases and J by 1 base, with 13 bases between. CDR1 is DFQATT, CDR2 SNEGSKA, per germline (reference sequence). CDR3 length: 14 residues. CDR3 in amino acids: CSARRGVGTDTQYF. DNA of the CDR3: TGCAGTGCTCGCAGGGGGGTGGGCACAGATACGCAGTATTTT.

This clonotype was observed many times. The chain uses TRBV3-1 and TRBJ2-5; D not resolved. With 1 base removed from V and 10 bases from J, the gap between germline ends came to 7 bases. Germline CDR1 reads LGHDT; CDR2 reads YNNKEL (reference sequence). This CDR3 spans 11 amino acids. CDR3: CASSQGSHQYF. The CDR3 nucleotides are TGTGCCAGCAGCCAAGGATCCCACCAGTACTTC.

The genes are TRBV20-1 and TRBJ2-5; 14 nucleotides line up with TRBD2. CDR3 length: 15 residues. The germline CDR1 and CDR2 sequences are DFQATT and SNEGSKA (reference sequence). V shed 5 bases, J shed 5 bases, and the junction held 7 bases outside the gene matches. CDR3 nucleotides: TGCAGTGCTCCCGGGACTAGCGGGGGAGGGGAGACCCAGTACTTC. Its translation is CSAPGTSGGGETQYF.

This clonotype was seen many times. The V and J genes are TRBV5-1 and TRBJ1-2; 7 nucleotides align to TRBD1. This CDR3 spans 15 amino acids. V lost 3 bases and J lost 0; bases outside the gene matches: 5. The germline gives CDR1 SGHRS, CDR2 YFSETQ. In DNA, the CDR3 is TGCGCCAGCAGCTCGGGGACAGTTTCTAACTATGGCTACACCTTC. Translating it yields CASSSGTVSNYGYTF.

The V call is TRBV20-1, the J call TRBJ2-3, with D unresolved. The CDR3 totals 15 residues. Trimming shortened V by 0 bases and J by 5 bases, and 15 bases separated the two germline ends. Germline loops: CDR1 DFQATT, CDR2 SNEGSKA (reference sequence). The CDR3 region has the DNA TGCAGTGCTAGAGATAGGACCAACGGATTAGATACGCAGTATTTT. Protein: CSARDRTNGLDTQYF.

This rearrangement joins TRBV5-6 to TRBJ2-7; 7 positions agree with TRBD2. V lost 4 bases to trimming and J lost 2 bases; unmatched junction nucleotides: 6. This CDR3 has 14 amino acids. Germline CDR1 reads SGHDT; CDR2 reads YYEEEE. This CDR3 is CASSQGLTAYEQYV. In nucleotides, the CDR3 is TGTGCCAGCAGCCAGGGACTAACCGCCTACGAGCAGTACGTC.

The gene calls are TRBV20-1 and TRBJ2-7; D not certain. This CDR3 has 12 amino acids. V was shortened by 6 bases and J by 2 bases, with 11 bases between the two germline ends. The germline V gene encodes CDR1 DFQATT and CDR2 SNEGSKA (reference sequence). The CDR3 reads CSAQDGPYEQYF. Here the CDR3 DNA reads TGCAGTGCGCAAGACGGGCCCTACGAGCAGTACTTC.

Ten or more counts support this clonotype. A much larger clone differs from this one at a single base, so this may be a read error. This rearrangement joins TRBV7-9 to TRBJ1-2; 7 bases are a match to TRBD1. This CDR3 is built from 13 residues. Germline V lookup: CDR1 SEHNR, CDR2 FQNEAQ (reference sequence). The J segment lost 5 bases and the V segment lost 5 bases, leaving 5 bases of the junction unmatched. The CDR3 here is CASSPRQGYGYTF. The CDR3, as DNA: TGTGCCAGCAGCCCCCGACAGGGTTATGGCTACACCTTC.

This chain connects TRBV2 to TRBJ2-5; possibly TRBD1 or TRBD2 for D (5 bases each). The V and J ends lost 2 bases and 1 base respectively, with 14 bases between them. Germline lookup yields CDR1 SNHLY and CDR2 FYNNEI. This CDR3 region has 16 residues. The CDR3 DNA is TGTGCCAGCAGTGAATCCAGGGCCGGGGTCCAAGAGACCCAGTACTTC. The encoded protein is CASSESRAGVQETQYF.

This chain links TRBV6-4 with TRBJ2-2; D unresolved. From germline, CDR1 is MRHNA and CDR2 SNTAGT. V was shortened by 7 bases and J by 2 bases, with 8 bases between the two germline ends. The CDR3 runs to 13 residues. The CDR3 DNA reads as TGTGCCAGCATGAGCGACAACACCGGGGAGCTGTTTTTT. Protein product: CASMSDNTGELFF.

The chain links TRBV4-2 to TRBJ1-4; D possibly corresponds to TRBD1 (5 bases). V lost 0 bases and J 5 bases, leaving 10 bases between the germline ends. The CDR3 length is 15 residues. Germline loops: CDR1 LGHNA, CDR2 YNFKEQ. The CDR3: CASSQDGAQNEKLFF. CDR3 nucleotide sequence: TGTGCCAGCAGCCAAGATGGGGCCCAAAATGAAAAACTGTTTTTT.